This paragraph reports one T cell receptor beta chain. The length of the CDR3 is 15 residues. The J segment lost 2 bases and the V segment lost 7 bases, leaving 4 bases of the junction unmatched. Germline V gene sequence: CDR1 MNHEY, CDR2 SVGEGT. TCRdb re-called the 5' RACE reads through MiXCR, storing one row per CDR3 protein. The sample consists of about 57,000 distinct CDR3 sequences, around 26% of them appearing once. This sequence originates from a female donor with breast cancer. The chain has TRBV6-2 or TRBV6-3 and TRBJ2-1, with 11 bases matching TRBD2. The sequenced material came from tumor-infiltrating memory CD4+ T cells sorted from the breast tumor. As to subset: memory CD4+ T cells, CD4+CD45RO+CD25-. The DNA for the CDR3 is TGTGCCAGCACAATAGCGGGAGGGCCCTACAATGAGCAGTTCTTC. The encoded protein is CASTIAGGPYNEQFF.